This T cell receptor (beta chain) was sequenced in a study of kidney transplant recipient with SARS-CoV-2 infection. TCRdb recomputed calls from the reads with MiXCR, one row per CDR3 protein. The repertoire holds 200,000 to 300,000 distinct CDR3 sequences, with less than 35% as singletons. This clonotype was seen at least ten times. Germline V gene lookup returns CDR1 SGHRS and CDR2 YFSETQ. V gave up 4 bases and J gave up 0 bases, with 11 bases separating them. The length of the CDR3 is 14 residues. The genes are TRBV5-1 and TRBJ2-7; D not certain. The clonotype originates from a male patient in his thirties who had COVID-19 and was a kidney transplant recipient. The T cells may partly be graft donor cells. The sequencing used a blood sample, collected at baseline and on day 111 from a kidney transplant recipient. This chain's CDR3 is CASSLTLSSYEQYF. The CDR3 DNA reads TGCGCCAGCAGCCTTACCTTGAGCTCCTACGAGCAGTACTTC.